The TCR beta chain described here comes from a study of T cell repertoires in aging, cancer and after chemotherapy. Broader study findings: Hematological cancer patients had lymphoid organ infiltration that may impair thymic emigration or T cell expansion. Median generation probability rose over the chemotherapy interval in each cancer cohort, suggesting rebound thymic output. The repertoire data cannot show anything about immunological memory following chemotherapy. Healthy donors lost TCR diversity with age mainly through richness, cancer patients through richness and evenness.

This clonotype is labeled large. The antigen is undetermined. One end of the junction fails to match germline, which may point to a read error. CDR3 length: 12 amino acids. Germline values: CDR1 MNHNS, CDR2 SASEGT. Multiplex touch-down PCR with TRB-A/B primers amplified rearranged V-D-J TRB sequences. TCRdb analysed the multiplex PCR reads with MiXCR anew, one entry per CDR3 protein. The sample has under 2,000 distinct CDR3 sequences; 21% are singletons. TCR beta rearrangements were amplified from peripheral blood genomic DNA. The source material was blood. The rearrangement joins TRBV6-1 to TRBJ2-7, with 9 bases matching TRBD2. The sequence came from a human donor with a blood cancer. In nucleotides, the CDR3 is TGTGCCAGCAGTGAACTCGGACTAGCGAGTGGATTC. Protein: CASSELGLASGF.